Below are 28 T cell receptor beta chains sequenced from a single sample in a study of cytomegalovirus exposure and HLA in healthy donors. Using immunoSEQ multiplex PCR, the repertoire was profiled, and TCRdb retains in-frame clones only, with some absent. The table records about 150,000 clones, 70% to 90% of them present only once. The sequencing sample was made of PBMCs. The source of these receptors is a man aged 18 to 29 in good health and CMV-seronegative.

J is TRBJ1-1 and V is TRBV2, with D possibly being TRBD1 (6 bases). This CDR3 contains 12 residues. Germline V gene sequence: CDR1 SNHLY, CDR2 FYNNEI. The V end was cut by 10 bases, the J end by 0 bases, with 9 bases between. The CDR3 DNA follows: TGTGCCAACGGACAGTTGAACACTGAAGCTTTCTTT. Protein sequence: CANGQLNTEAFF.

The gene calls are TRBV27 and TRBJ1-1; D remains unclear. The CDR3 runs 13 residues. Trimming shortened V by 3 bases and J by 6 bases, and 11 bases separated the two germline ends. CDR1 is MNHEY and CDR2 is SMNVEV in the germline V gene (reference sequence). The CDR3: CASSFSPYAEAFF. The CDR3 DNA reads TGTGCCAGCAGTTTCTCACCCTACGCTGAAGCTTTCTTT.

Only one count was recorded for this clone. This chain joins TRBV28 and TRBJ1-1; 9 bases map to TRBD1. After removal of 7 bases from V and 5 bases from J, the junction contained 8 bases not matched to a gene. The CDR3 sequence is 14 residues long. Germline V gene lookup returns CDR1 MDHEN and CDR2 SYDVKM. The DNA for the CDR3 is TGTGCCAGCAAACCCGGACAGGGGTCAACTGAAGCTTTCTTT. It yields the protein CASKPGQGSTEAFF.

This clone was seen once. The chain uses TRBV19 and TRBJ2-1; possible D gene TRBD1, 6 bases. CDR3 size: 12 residues. With 8 bases removed from V and 13 bases from J, the gap between germline ends came to 18 bases. CDR1 is LNHDA and CDR2 is SQIVND in the germline V gene (reference sequence). CDR3 nucleotide sequence: TGTGCCAGTGGACAGTGGGTGGGGGAACAGTTCTTC. Amino acids: CASGQWVGEQFF.

The chain joins TRBV29-1 to TRBJ2-1, with TRBD2 identical over 10 bases. The CDR3 runs 14 residues. Germline assignment: CDR1 SQVTM and CDR2 ANQGSEA. The V and J ends lost 6 bases and 1 base, in that order; junction bases with no gene match: 3. CDR3 nucleotides: TGCAGCGTGTGGACTAGCGGATCCTACAATGAGCAGTTCTTC. Its translation is CSVWTSGSYNEQFF.

CDR3 sequence (DNA): TGTGCCAGCAGCTTAAGGCGGGGGTCATACAATGAGCAGTTCTTC. Encoded protein: CASSLRRGSYNEQFF. The chain links TRBV7-9 to TRBJ2-1; 7 bases are shared with TRBD2. This CDR3 has 15 amino acids. V dropped 2 bases and J dropped 4; count of bases not matched to a gene: 5. CDR1 and CDR2 from the germline V gene are SEHNR and FQNEAQ (reference sequence).

This clone was seen only once. V is TRBV5-4 and J is TRBJ2-2; TRBD1 matches at 9 bases. With V trimmed by 6 bases and J by 7 bases, 13 bases remained unmatched. The CDR3 consists of 16 residues. Germline V gene sequence: CDR1 SGHNT, CDR2 YYREEE (reference sequence). The CDR3 reads CASTIKGQGYLGELFF. Written as DNA, the CDR3 is TGTGCCAGCACCATCAAGGGACAGGGTTATCTCGGGGAGCTGTTTTTT.

The V call is TRBV19, the J call TRBJ1-2; D is unresolved. Germline V lookup: CDR1 LNHDA, CDR2 SQIVND (reference sequence). Trimming cost V 0 bases and J 6 bases, with 14 bases left between them. The CDR3 length is 15 residues. The CDR3 nucleotides read TGTGCCAGTAGTATAGATCGAGGGCAGGTGAATGGCTACACCTTC. Protein product: CASSIDRGQVNGYTF.

The chain has TRBV5-8 and TRBJ2-2; maybe TRBD2 (5 bases). The CDR3 totals 17 residues. Germline V gene sequence: CDR1 SGHTS, CDR2 YDEGEE. The V end lost 6 bases, the J end lost 4 bases, and 22 bases lay between the germline ends. The CDR3 protein is CASTRGKHGVFTGELFF. The CDR3 coding sequence is TGTGCCAGCACCAGAGGGAAACACGGCGTATTCACCGGGGAGCTGTTTTTT.

The V gene is TRBV14, the J gene TRBJ2-4, with D perhaps matching TRBD1 (6 bases). The CDR3 is 17 residues long. V lost 3 bases to trimming and J lost 0 bases, with 15 bases between them. Germline CDR1 reads SGHDN; CDR2 reads FVKESK. The CDR3 sequence: CASSQGAVPPAKNIQYF. CDR3 coding DNA: TGTGCCAGCAGCCAGGGGGCTGTCCCCCCAGCCAAAAACATTCAGTACTTC.

A note on this clone: This specimen includes other DNA sequences encoding the same CDR3. The DNA of the CDR3 is TGTGCCAGCAGTCTGGACAGGAATTATGGCTACACCTTC. Translating it yields CASSLDRNYGYTF. The rearrangement joins TRBV5-4 to TRBJ1-2; the match to TRBD1 covers 7 bases. The CDR3 runs 13 residues. Germline CDR1 and CDR2: SGHNT and YYREEE (reference sequence). V was pared by 5 bases and J by 5 bases, with 6 bases of the junction left unmatched.

The J gene is TRBJ1-2, the V gene TRBV6-5; no clear D gene. Trimming pared 10 bases from V and 6 bases from J, leaving 18 bases between. Germline V gene sequence: CDR1 MNHEY, CDR2 SVGAGI. The CDR3 is 13 amino acids. The CDR3 protein is CATYRTEVDGYTF. The CDR3 DNA sequence: TGTGCCACCTACCGGACGGAGGTGGATGGCTACACCTTC.

V and J are TRBV4-1 and TRBJ2-2, with 7 nucleotides matching TRBD2. The germline gives CDR1 MGHRA, CDR2 YSYEKL. V lost 8 bases, J lost 4 bases, and 4 bases stayed unmatched. The CDR3 runs to 13 residues. CDR3 DNA sequence: TGCGCCAGCGGGAGGGCGGGCACCGGGGAGCTGTTTTTT. Encoded protein: CASGRAGTGELFF.

This sequence joins TRBV19 and TRBJ2-2, with TRBD1 matching over 7 bases. The J segment lost 2 bases and the V segment lost 7 bases, leaving 7 bases of the junction unmatched. The CDR3 has 15 amino acids. Germline V gene sequence: CDR1 LNHDA, CDR2 SQIVND (reference sequence). CDR3 DNA: TGTGCCAGTACCAGGGGACAGACAAACACCGGGGAGCTGTTTTTT. Amino acid sequence: CASTRGQTNTGELFF.

This chain uses TRBV25-1 with TRBJ2-2; no definite D call. The V gene lost 3 bases and the J gene lost 6 bases, with 14 bases spanning the gap. The CDR3 totals 15 residues. Germline CDR1 is MGHDK and CDR2 is SYGVNS. The CDR3 DNA sequence: TGTGCCAGCAGTGACCCCTTCGACCGGGCCGGGGAGCTGTTTTTT. Protein: CASSDPFDRAGELFF.

The V and J genes are TRBV10-1 and TRBJ2-3, with 10 bases fitting TRBD2. The CDR3 is made up of 14 amino acids. The V gene's germline CDR1 is WNHNN and CDR2 SYGVQD (reference sequence). J gave up 6 bases and V 7 bases, and 7 bases lay outside the gene matches. The CDR3 protein is CASTPGTSADTQYF. CDR3 nucleotide sequence: TGCGCCAGCACCCCGGGGACTAGCGCCGATACGCAGTATTTT.

The V gene is TRBV7-6, the J gene TRBJ2-3; 10 bases match TRBD2. The junction had 9 bases not matched to a gene; V was cut back by 3 bases and J by 6 bases. The CDR3 contains 16 residues. Germline CDR1 and CDR2: SGHVS and FNYEAQ. CDR3 DNA: TGTGCCAGCAGCTTGGGAGGGGGGGGACTAGCGGATACGCAGTATTTT. Translated: CASSLGGGGLADTQYF.

This clone was observed a single time. The rearrangement joins TRBV10-3 to TRBJ1-5; perhaps TRBD1 as D (6 bases). The germline gives CDR1 ENHRY, CDR2 SYGVKD. The CDR3 is 14 residues long. Trimming removed 4 bases from V and 2 bases from J, with 9 bases in between. CDR3 coding DNA: TGTGCCATCAGTGCGGCAGGGGGCAATCAGCCCCAGCATTTT. This sequence encodes CAISAAGGNQPQHF.

The gene calls are TRBV5-1 and TRBJ2-2; maybe TRBD2 (6 bases). Germline CDR1 SGHRS, CDR2 YFSETQ. V was pared by 1 base and J by 0 bases, with 7 bases between. The CDR3 is 15 amino acids. The CDR3, as DNA: TGCGCCAGCAGCTTGCGGGGGACGAACACCGGGGAGCTGTTTTTT. Residues: CASSLRGTNTGELFF.

This chain joins TRBV11-2 and TRBJ2-2, with 7 bases matching TRBD1. The germline V gene encodes CDR1 SGHAT and CDR2 FQNNGV. Trimming at V came to 5 bases and at J to 7 bases, leaving 10 bases not matched to a gene. The CDR3 covers 15 residues. Here the CDR3 reads CASSPPQGWSGELFF. In DNA, the CDR3 is TGTGCCAGCAGCCCACCACAGGGGTGGAGCGGGGAGCTGTTTTTT. The full variable domain, completed using reference TRBV11-2 and TRBJ2-2, is EAGVAQSPRYKIIEKRQSVAFWCNPISGHATLYWYQQILGQGPKLLIQFQNNGVVDDSQLPKDRFSAERLKGVDSTLKIQPAKLEDSAVYLCASSPPQGWSGELFFGEGSRLTVL.

CDR3 DNA sequence: TGTGCCAGTCTCCCCCTGCAGGTAACTAGCGGGAGTGCGGATACGCAGTATTTT. This codes for CASLPLQVTSGSADTQYF. J is TRBJ2-3 and V is TRBV7-9, with 11 bases that match TRBD2. This CDR3 is built from 18 residues. Germline V gene sequence: CDR1 SEHNR, CDR2 FQNEAQ (reference sequence). Unmatched junction bases numbered 20, after V lost 9 bases and J lost 6 bases.

The chain is built from TRBV4-1 and TRBJ2-3, with D maybe TRBD2 (5 bases). Germline lookup yields CDR1 MGHRA and CDR2 YSYEKL. Trimming shortened V by 7 bases and J by 3 bases, and 11 bases separated the two germline ends. The CDR3 has 13 amino acids. CDR3 sequence (DNA): TGCGCCAGCAAGGGAACTAGTACAGATACGCAGTATTTT. This gives the protein CASKGTSTDTQYF.

V gene TRBV14 combines with J gene TRBJ1-1; D is unclear. CDR3 size: 12 residues. The V gene lost 9 bases and the J gene lost 5 bases, with 13 bases spanning the gap. Germline CDR1 reads SGHDN; CDR2 reads FVKESK. The CDR3 nucleotides are TGTGCCAGTGGCCCCGGAGGGACTGAAGCTTTCTTT. It specifies CASGPGGTEAFF. Combining the CDR3 with reference TRBV14 and TRBJ1-1 gives the whole variable domain EAGVTQFPSHSVIEKGQTVTLRCDPISGHDNLYWYRRVMGKEIKFLLHFVKESKQDESGMPNNRFLAERTGGTYSTLKVQPAELEDSGVYFCASGPGGTEAFFGQGTRLTVV.

The CDR3 DNA follows: TGCAGCGTTGAAGACCCCCTAGCGGGGGATCGAGAGACCCAGTACTTC. It codes for CSVEDPLAGDRETQYF. The rearrangement links TRBV29-1 to TRBJ2-5; 10 bases are shared with TRBD2. Trimming took 0 bases from V and 4 from J; bases not matched to a gene: 8. The germline V gene has CDR1 SQVTM and CDR2 ANQGSEA. This CDR3 is built from 16 residues.

The chain carries TRBV15 and TRBJ1-2; D gene ambiguous. Germline CDR1 and CDR2: LNHNV and YYDKDF (reference sequence). V was shortened by 1 base and J by 3 bases, with 9 bases between the two germline ends. The CDR3 has 14 residues. The CDR3 loop reads CATSRGASDYGYTF. DNA of the CDR3: TGTGCCACCAGCAGAGGGGCGAGTGACTATGGCTACACCTTC.

This clone is a singleton in its sample. The rearrangement links TRBV6-1 to TRBJ1-1, with D possibly TRBD1 on 6 matching bases. The CDR3 spans 14 residues. Trimming took 5 bases from V and 7 from J, leaving 17 bases between them. From germline, CDR1 is MNHNS and CDR2 SASEGT. As DNA, the CDR3 is TGTGCCAGCAGTCCATCCGGGACACCTTATGAAGCTTTCTTT. Protein: CASSPSGTPYEAFF.

V is TRBV5-4 and J is TRBJ2-1, with 14 bases lining up with TRBD2. J was trimmed by 14 bases and V by 0 bases; bases with no gene match: 4. The CDR3 extends over 14 amino acids. Looked up from germline, CDR1 is SGHNT and CDR2 is YYREEE (reference sequence). DNA of the CDR3: TGTGCCAGCAGCTTGGCCGGGACTAGCGGGGGAGAGTTCTTC. Protein sequence: CASSLAGTSGGEFF.

The rearrangement uses TRBV4-2 and TRBJ2-7; 14 bases match TRBD2. The length of the CDR3 is 16 residues. Trimming removed 4 bases from V and 4 bases from J; junction bases left unmatched: 6. The germline V gene has CDR1 LGHNA and CDR2 YNFKEQ. CDR3 sequence: CASSREGTSGGYEQYV. The CDR3 DNA reads TGTGCCAGCAGCCGAGAGGGGACTAGCGGGGGTTACGAGCAGTACGTC.